This T cell receptor (beta chain) was retrieved from a study of PD-1 blockade in classical Hodgkin lymphoma. As to this clone: The antigen remains undetermined.

Time point: newly diagnosed, previously untreated cHL patient sample. Assay: immunoSEQ multiplex PCR; the TCRdb copy retains only in-frame clones and omits some. The sample holds approximately 45,000 clones, approximately 91% seen once. Study observations and caveats: Possible causes of repertoire differences, disease activity or prior therapy, remain undefined.

Germline V gene lookup returns CDR1 SGHVS and CDR2 FQNEAQ. V lost 4 bases and J lost 7; bases outside the gene matches: 7. The CDR3 loop spans 14 amino acids. The TCR comes from a human donor with classical Hodgkin lymphoma. Sequencing was done on a sample of peripheral blood mononuclear cells (PBMCs). The chain carries TRBV7-8 and TRBJ1-5; 7 nucleotides line up with TRBD1. In nucleotides, the CDR3 is TGTGCCAGCAGCTCCCGACAGGGCGCACAGCCCCAGCATTTT. As protein: CASSSRQGAQPQHF.